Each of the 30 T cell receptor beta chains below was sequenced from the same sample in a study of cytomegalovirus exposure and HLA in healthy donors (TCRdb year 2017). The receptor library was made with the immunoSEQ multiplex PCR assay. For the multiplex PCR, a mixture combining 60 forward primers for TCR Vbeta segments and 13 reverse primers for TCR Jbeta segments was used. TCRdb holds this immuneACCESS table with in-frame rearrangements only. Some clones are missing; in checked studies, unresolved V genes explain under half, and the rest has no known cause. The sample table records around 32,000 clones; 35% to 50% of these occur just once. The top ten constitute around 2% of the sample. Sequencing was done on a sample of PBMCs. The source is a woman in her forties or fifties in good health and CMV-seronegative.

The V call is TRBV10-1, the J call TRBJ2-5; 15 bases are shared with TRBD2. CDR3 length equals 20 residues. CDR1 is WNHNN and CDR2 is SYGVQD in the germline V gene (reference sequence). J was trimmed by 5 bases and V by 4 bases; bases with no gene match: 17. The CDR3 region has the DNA TGCGCCAGCAGTGCCAACGCCGGGACTAGCGGGGGGCCCTCCCGGGAGACCCAGTACTTC. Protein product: CASSANAGTSGGPSRETQYF.

The CDR3 DNA reads TGTGCCAGCTCACCTCCCCCGGGGAAGGCGAAGCGAGAGACCCAGTACTTC. It codes for CASSPPPGKAKRETQYF. This sequence joins TRBV18 and TRBJ2-5, with a possible D match to TRBD2 (5 bases). The V gene's germline CDR1 is KGHSH and CDR2 LQKENI. The CDR3 spans 17 residues. V was clipped by 3 bases and J by 4 bases, with 21 bases between them. Full variable domain (missing parts from reference TRBV18 and TRBJ2-5): NAGVMQNPRHLVRRRGQEARLRCSPMKGHSHVYWYRQLPEEGLKFMVYLQKENIIDESGMPKERFSAEFPKEGPSILRIQQVVRGDSAAYFCASSPPPGKAKRETQYFGPGTRLLVL.

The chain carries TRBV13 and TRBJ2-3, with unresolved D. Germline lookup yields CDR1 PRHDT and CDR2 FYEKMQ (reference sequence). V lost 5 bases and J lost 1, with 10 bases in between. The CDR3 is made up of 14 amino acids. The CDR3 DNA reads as TGTGCCAGCAGCCGGCGGAGAGGCACAGATACGCAGTATTTT. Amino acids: CASSRRRGTDTQYF.

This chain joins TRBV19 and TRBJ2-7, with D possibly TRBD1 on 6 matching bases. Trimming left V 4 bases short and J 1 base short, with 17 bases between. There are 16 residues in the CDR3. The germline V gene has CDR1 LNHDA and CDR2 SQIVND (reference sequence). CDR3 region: CASSKLQGTASYEQYF. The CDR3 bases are TGTGCCAGTAGTAAGCTTCAGGGGACCGCTTCCTACGAGCAGTACTTC.

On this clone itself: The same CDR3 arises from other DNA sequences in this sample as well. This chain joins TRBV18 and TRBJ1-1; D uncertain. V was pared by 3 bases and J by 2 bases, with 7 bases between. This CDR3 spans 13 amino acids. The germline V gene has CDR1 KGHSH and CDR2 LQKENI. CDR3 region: CASSPGVNTEAFF. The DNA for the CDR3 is TGTGCCAGCTCACCCGGAGTAAACACTGAAGCTTTCTTT.

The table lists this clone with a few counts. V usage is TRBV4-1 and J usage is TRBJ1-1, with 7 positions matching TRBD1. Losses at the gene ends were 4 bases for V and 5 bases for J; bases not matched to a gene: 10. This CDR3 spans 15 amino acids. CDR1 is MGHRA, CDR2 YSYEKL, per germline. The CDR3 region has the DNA TGCGCCAGCAGCCTGATGCAGGGGGGTCGGACTGAAGCTTTCTTT. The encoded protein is CASSLMQGGRTEAFF.

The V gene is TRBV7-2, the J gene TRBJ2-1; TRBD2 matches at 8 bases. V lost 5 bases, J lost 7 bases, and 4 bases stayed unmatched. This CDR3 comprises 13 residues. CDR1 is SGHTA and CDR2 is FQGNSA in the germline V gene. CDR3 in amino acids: CASSAGLANEQFF. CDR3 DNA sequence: TGTGCCAGCAGCGCCGGACTAGCAAATGAGCAGTTCTTC.

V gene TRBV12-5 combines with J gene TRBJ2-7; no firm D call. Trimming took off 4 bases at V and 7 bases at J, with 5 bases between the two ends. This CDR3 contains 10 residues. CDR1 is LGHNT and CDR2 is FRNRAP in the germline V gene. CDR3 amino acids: CASGSEEQYF. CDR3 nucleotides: TGTGCTAGTGGTTCGGAGGAGCAGTACTTC.

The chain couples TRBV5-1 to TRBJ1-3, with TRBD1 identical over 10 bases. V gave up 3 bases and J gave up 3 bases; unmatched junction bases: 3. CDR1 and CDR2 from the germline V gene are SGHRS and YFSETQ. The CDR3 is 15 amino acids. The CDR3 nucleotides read TGCGCCAGCAGCTCGACAGGGGGCGGTGGAAACACCATATATTTT. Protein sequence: CASSSTGGGGNTIYF.

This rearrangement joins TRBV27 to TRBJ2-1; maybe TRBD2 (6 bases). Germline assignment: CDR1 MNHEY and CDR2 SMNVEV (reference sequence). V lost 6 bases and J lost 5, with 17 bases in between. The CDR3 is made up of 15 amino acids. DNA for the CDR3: TGTGCCAGCAGCCGTCCTCGGGGGACGAACAATGAGCAGTTCTTC. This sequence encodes CASSRPRGTNNEQFF.

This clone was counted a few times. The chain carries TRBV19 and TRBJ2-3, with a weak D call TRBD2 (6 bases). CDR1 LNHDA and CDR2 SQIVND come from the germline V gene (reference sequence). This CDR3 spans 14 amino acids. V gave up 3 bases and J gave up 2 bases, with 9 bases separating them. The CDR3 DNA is TGTGCCAGTAGTATCGGGGGTTACACAGATACGCAGTATTTT. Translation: CASSIGGYTDTQYF.

The CDR3 sequence: CASSKARLVEEPEPPYEQYF. CDR3 DNA sequence: TGTGCCAGCAGCAAAGCCCGACTAGTGGAGGAGCCCGAACCTCCCTACGAGCAGTACTTC. The rearrangement links TRBV21-1 to TRBJ2-7; TRBD2, the table's D call, lacks a check against the DNA. TRBV21-1 is deemed a pseudogene. CDR3 length equals 20 residues.

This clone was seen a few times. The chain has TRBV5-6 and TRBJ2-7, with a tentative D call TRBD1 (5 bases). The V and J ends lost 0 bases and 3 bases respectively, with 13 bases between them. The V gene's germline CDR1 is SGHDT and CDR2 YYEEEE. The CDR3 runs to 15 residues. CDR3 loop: CASSLAGRDVYEQYF. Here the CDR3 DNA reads TGTGCCAGCAGCTTGGCCGGCAGGGATGTCTACGAGCAGTACTTC.

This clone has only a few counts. The CDR3 here is CASGSNRQGRNEQYF. The CDR3 DNA reads as TGTGCTAGTGGCTCTAATCGACAGGGGAGAAACGAGCAGTACTTC. The chain joins TRBV12-5 to TRBJ2-7; 8 nucleotides match TRBD1. With 6 bases clipped from V and 5 bases from J, the junction kept 12 bases outside the gene matches. The CDR3 totals 15 residues. Germline lookup yields CDR1 LGHNT and CDR2 FRNRAP.

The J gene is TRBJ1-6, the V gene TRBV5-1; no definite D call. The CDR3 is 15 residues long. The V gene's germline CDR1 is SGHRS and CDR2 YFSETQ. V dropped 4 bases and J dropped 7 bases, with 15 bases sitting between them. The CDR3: CASSPRGGINSPLHF. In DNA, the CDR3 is TGCGCCAGCAGCCCCCGGGGAGGGATAAATTCACCCCTCCACTTT.

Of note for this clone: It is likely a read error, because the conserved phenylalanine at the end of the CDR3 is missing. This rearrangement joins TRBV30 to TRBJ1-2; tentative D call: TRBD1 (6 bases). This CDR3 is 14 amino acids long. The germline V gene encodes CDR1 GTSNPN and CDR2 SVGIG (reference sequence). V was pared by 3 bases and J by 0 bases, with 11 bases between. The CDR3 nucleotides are TGTGCCTGGAGCTTGGACAGCTCTAACTATGGCTACACCCTC. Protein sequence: CAWSLDSSNYGYTL.

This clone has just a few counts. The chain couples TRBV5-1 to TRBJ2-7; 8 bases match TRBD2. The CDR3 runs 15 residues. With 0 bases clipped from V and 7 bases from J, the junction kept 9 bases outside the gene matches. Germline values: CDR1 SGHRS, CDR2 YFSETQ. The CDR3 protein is CASSLVAGGGEEQYF. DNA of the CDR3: TGCGCCAGCAGCTTGGTTGCGGGAGGCGGGGAGGAGCAGTACTTC. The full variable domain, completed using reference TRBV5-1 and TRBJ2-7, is KAGVTQTPRYLIKTRGQQVTLSCSPISGHRSVSWYQQTPGQGLQFLFEYFSETQRNKGNFPGRFSGRQFSNSRSEMNVSTLELGDSALYLCASSLVAGGGEEQYFGPGTRLTVT.

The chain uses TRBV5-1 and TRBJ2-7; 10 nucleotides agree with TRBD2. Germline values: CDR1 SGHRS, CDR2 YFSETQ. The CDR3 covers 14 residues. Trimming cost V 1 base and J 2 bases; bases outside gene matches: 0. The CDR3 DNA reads TGCGCCAGCAGCTTGCTAGCGGGGGCCTACGAGCAGTACTTC. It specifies CASSLLAGAYEQYF.

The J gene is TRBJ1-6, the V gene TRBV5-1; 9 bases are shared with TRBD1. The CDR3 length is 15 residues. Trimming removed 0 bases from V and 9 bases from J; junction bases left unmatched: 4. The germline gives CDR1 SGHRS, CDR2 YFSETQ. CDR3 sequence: CASSLATGGSSPLHF. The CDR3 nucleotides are TGCGCCAGCAGCTTGGCCACAGGGGGCAGTTCACCCCTCCACTTT.

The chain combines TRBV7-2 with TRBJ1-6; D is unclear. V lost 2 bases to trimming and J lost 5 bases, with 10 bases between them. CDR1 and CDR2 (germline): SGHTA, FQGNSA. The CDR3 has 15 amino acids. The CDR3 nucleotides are TGTGCCAGCAGCTTATTGCAGGTGGATAATTCACCCCTCCACTTT. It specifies CASSLLQVDNSPLHF. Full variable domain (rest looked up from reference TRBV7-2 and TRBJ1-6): GAGVSQSPSNKVTEKGKDVELRCDPISGHTALYWYRQSLGQGLEFLIYFQGNSAPDKSGLPSDRFSAERTGGSVSTLTIQRTQQEDSAVYLCASSLLQVDNSPLHFGNGTRLTVT.

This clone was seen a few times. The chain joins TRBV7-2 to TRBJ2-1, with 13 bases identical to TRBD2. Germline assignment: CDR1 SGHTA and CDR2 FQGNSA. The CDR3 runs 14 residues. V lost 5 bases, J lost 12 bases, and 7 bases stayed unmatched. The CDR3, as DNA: TGTGCCAGCAGCACGACTAGCGGGGGGCCGGGGCAGTTCTTC. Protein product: CASSTTSGGPGQFF.

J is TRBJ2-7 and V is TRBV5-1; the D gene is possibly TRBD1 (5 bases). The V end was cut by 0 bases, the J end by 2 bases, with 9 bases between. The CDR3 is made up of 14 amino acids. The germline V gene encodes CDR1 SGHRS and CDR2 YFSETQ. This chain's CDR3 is CASSLEAGTYEQYF. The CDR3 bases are TGCGCCAGCAGCTTGGAGGCAGGGACCTACGAGCAGTACTTC.

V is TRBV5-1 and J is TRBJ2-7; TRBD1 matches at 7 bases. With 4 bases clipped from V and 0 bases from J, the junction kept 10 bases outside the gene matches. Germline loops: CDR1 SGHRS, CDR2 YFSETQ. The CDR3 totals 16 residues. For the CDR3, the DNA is TGCGCCAGCAGCCCTGTATCGGGACAGAGCTCCTACGAGCAGTACTTC. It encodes CASSPVSGQSSYEQYF. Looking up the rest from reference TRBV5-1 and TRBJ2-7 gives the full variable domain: KAGVTQTPRYLIKTRGQQVTLSCSPISGHRSVSWYQQTPGQGLQFLFEYFSETQRNKGNFPGRFSGRQFSNSRSEMNVSTLELGDSALYLCASSPVSGQSSYEQYFGPGTRLTVT.

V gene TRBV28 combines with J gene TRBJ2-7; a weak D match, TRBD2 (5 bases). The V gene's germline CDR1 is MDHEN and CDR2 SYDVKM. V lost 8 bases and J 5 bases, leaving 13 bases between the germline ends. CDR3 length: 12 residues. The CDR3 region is CASLRGWDEQYF. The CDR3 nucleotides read TGTGCCAGCCTTAGAGGGTGGGACGAGCAGTACTTC.

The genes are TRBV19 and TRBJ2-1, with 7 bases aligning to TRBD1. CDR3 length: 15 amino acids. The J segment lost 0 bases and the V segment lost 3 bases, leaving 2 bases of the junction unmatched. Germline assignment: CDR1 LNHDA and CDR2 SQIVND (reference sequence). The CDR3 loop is CASSMDRSSYNEQFF. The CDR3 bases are TGTGCCAGTAGTATGGACAGGAGCTCCTACAATGAGCAGTTCTTC.

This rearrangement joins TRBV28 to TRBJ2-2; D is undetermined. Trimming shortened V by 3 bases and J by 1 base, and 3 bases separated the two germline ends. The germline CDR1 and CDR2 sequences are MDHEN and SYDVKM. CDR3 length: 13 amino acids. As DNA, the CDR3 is TGTGCCAGCAGTTTTAGGAACACCGGGGAGCTGTTTTTT. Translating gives CASSFRNTGELFF.

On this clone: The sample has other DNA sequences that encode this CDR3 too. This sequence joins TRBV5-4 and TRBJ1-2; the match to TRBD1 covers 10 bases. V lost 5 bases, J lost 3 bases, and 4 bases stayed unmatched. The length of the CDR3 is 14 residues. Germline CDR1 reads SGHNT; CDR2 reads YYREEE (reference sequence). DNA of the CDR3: TGTGCCAGCAGTCCGGGACAGGGGTACTATGGCTACACCTTC. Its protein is CASSPGQGYYGYTF.

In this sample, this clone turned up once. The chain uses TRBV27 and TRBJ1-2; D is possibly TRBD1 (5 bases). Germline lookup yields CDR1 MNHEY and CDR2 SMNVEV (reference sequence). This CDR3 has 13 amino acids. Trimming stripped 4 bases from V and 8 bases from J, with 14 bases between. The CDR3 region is CASSSGSWGGYTF. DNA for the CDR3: TGTGCCAGCAGTTCAGGGTCCTGGGGAGGCTACACCTTC.

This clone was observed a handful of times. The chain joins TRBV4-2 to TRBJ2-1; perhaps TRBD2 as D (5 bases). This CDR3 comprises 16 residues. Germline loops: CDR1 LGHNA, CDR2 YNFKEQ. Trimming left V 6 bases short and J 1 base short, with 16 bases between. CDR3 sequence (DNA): TGTGCCAGCAGTCCATCTAGCTCCCGGTCCTACAATGAGCAGTTCTTC. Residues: CASSPSSSRSYNEQFF.

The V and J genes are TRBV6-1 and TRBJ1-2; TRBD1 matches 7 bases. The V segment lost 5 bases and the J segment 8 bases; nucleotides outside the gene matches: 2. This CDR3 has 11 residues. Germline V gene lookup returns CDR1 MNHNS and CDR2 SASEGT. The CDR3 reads CASSTGEGYTF. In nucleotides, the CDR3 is TGTGCCAGCAGTACAGGGGAGGGCTACACCTTC.